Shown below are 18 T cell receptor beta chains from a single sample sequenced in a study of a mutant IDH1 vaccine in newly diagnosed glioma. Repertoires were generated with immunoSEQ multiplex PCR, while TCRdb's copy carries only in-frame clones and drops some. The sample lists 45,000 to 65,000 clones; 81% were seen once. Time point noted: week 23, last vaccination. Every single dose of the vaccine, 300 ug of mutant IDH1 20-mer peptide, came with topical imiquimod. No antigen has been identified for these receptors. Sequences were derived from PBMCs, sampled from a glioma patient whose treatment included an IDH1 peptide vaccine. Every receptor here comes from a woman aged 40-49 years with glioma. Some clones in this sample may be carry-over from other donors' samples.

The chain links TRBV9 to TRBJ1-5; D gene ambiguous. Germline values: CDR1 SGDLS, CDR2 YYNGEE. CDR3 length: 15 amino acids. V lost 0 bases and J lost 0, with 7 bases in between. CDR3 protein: CASSVGGISNQPQHF. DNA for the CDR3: TGTGCCAGCAGCGTAGGAGGGATTAGCAATCAGCCCCAGCATTTT.

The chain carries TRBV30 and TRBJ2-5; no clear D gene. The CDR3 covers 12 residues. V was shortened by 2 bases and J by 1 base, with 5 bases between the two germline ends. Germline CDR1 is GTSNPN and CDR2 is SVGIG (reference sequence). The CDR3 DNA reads TGTGCCTGGAGTTTGAGCCAAGAGACCCAGTACTTC. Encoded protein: CAWSLSQETQYF.

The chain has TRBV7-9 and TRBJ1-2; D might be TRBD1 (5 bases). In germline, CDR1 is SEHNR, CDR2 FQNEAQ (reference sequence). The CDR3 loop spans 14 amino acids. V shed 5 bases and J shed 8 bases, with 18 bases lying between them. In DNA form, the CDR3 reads TGTGCCAGCAGCGCCGAACACCGGGGGTGGGGCTACACCTTC. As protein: CASSAEHRGWGYTF.

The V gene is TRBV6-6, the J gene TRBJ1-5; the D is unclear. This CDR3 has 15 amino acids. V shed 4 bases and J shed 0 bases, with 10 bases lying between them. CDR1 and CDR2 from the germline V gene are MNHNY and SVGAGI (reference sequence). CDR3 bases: TGTGCCAGCAGTTCCCAGGATCCTAGCAATCAGCCCCAGCATTTT. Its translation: CASSSQDPSNQPQHF.

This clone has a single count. The CDR3 sequence is CASSPDRVNYGYTF. As DNA, the CDR3 is TGCGCCAGCAGCCCAGACAGAGTGAACTATGGCTACACCTTC. The chain joins TRBV4-3 to TRBJ1-2, with a tentative D call TRBD1 (5 bases). The germline V and J ends were trimmed by 4 bases and 2 bases, with 11 bases remaining between them. CDR1 is LGHNA, CDR2 YSLEER, per germline. The CDR3 is 14 amino acids.

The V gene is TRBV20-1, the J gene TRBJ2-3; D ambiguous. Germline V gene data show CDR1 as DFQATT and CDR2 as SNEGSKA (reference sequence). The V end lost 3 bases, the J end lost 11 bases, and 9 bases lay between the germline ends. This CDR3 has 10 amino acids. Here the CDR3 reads CSARGFRQYF. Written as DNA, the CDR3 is TGCAGTGCTAGGGGTTTCAGGCAGTATTTT.

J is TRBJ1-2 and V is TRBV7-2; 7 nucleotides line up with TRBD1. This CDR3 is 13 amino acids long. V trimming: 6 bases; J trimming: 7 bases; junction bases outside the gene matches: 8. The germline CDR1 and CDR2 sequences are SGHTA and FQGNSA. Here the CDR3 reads CASSLTGPSGYTF. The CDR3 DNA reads TGTGCCAGCAGTTTGACAGGGCCCAGTGGCTACACCTTC.

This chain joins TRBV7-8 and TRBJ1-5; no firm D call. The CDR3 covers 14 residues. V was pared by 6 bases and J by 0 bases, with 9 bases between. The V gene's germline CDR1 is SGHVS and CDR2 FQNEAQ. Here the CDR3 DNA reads TGTGCCAGCAGTCGGGAGAATAGCAATCAGCCCCAGCATTTT. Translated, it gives CASSRENSNQPQHF.

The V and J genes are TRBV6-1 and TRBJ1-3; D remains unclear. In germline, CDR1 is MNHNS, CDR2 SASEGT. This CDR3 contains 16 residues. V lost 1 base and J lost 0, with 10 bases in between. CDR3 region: CASSEGAVSSGNTIYF. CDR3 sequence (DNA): TGTGCCAGCAGTGAAGGGGCAGTTAGCTCTGGAAACACCATATATTTT.

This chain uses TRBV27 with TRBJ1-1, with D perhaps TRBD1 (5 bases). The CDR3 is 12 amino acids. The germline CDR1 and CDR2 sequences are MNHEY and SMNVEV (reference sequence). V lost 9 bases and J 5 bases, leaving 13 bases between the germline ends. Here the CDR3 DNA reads TGTGCCAGAAGGGGCATCGGAACTGAAGCTTTCTTT. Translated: CARRGIGTEAFF.

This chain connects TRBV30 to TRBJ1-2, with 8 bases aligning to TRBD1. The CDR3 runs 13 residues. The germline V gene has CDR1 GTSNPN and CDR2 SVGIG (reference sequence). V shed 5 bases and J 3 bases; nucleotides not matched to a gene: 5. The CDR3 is CAWLTQGDYGYTF. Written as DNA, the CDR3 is TGTGCCTGGCTCACACAGGGGGACTATGGCTACACCTTC. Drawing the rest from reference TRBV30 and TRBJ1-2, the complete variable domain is SQTIHQWPATLVQPVGSPLSLECTVEGTSNPNLYWYRQAAGRGLQLLFYSVGIGQISSEVPQNLSASRPQDRQFILSSKKLLLSDSGFYLCAWLTQGDYGYTFGSGTRLTVV.

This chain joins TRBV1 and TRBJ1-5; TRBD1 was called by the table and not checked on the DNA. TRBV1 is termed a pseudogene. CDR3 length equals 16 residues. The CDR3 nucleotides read TGCACCAGCATCACAGGGTGTAGAATTACGGATCAGCCCCAGCATTTT. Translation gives CTSITGCRITDQPQHF.

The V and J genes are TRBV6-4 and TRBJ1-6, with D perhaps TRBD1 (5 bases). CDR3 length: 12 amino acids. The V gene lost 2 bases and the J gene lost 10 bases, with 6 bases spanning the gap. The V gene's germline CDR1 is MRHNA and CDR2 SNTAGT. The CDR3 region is CASSDGGSPLHF. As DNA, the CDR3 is TGTGCCAGCAGTGACGGGGGATCACCCCTCCACTTT.

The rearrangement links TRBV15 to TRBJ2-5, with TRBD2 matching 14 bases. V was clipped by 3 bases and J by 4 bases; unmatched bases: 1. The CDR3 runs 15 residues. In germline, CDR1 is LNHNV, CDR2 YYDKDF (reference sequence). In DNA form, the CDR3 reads TGTGCCACCAGCAGCGGGACTAGCGGGGGAGAGACCCAGTACTTC. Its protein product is CATSSGTSGGETQYF.

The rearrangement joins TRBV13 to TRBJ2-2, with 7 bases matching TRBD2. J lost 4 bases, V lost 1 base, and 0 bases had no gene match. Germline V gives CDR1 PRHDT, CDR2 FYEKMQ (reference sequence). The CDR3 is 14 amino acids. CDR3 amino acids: CASSLAGGTGELFF. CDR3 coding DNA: TGTGCCAGCAGCTTAGCGGGGGGCACCGGGGAGCTGTTTTTT.

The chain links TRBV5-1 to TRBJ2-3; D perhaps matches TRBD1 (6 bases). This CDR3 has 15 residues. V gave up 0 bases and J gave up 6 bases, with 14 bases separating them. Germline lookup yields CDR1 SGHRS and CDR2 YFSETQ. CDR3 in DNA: TGCGCCAGCAGCTTGGATTGGGGGCGACGCGATACGCAGTATTTT. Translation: CASSLDWGRRDTQYF. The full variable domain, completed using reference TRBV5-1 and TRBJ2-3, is KAGVTQTPRYLIKTRGQQVTLSCSPISGHRSVSWYQQTPGQGLQFLFEYFSETQRNKGNFPGRFSGRQFSNSRSEMNVSTLELGDSALYLCASSLDWGRRDTQYFGPGTRLTVL.

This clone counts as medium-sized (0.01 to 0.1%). In DNA, the CDR3 is TGTGCCAGCAGTGAAGCGCGAGGATATCTCCAGCATTTT. Translation gives CASSEARGYLQHF. The J gene is TRBJ1-5, the V gene TRBV2; D uncertain. The CDR3 extends over 13 amino acids. Looked up from germline, CDR1 is SNHLY and CDR2 is FYNNEI. V dropped 0 bases and J dropped 12 bases, with 12 bases sitting between them. The whole variable domain, filled in from reference TRBV2 and TRBJ1-5, reads EPEVTQTPSHQVTQMGQEVILRCVPISNHLYFYWYRQILGQKVEFLVSFYNNEISEKSEIFDDQFSVERPDGSNFTLKIRSTKLEDSAMYFCASSEARGYLQHFGDGTRLSIL.

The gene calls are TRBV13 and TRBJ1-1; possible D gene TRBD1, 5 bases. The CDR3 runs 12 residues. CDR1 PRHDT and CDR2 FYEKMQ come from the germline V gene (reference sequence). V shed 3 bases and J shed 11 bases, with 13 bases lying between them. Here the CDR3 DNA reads TGTGCCAGCAGCTTGTTCCAGGGAATGGCTTTCTTT. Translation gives CASSLFQGMAFF. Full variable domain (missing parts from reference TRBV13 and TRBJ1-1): AAGVIQSPRHLIKEKRETATLKCYPIPRHDTVYWYQQGPGQDPQFLISFYEKMQSDKGSIPDRFSAQQFSDYHSELNMSSLELGDSALYFCASSLFQGMAFFGQGTRLTVV.